Below are 30 T cell receptor beta chains sequenced from a single sample in a study of immune heterogeneity within non-small cell lung tumors. Template input, which was bulk tumor genomic DNA, totaled roughly 590 ng per sample. Surgeons took several biopsies per primary tumor, spaced far apart, during surgery. The patients were newly diagnosed with non-small cell lung cancer, had not been treated, and had curative surgery. CDR3 of TCR beta was amplified by multiplex PCR that used 32 V and 13 J primers. TCRdb re-derived calls from the multiplex PCR reads in MiXCR, one entry per CDR3 protein. The profile covers about 22,000 distinct CDR3 sequences, with around 28% appearing a single time and 4.4% taken by the ten largest. Specimen: lung tumor tissue. The source is a man aged 40-49 years with non-small cell lung cancer.

As for this clonotype: Here the CDR3 omits its conserved ending phenylalanine or tryptophan, so a read error is the likely source. The chain has TRBV9 and TRBJ2-7; TRBD2 aligns across 8 bases. Germline V gives CDR1 SGDLS, CDR2 YYNGEE. The CDR3 is 15 residues long. J gave up 2 bases and V 0 bases, and 4 bases lay outside the gene matches. The CDR3 loop reads CASSVDSGVTYEQYL. As DNA, the CDR3 is TGTGCCAGCAGCGTAGATAGCGGGGTGACCTACGAGCAGTACTTA.

The rearrangement joins TRBV7-3 to TRBJ2-3, with TRBD2 matching over 7 bases. J was trimmed by 2 bases and V by 2 bases; bases with no gene match: 7. Germline V gives CDR1 SGHTA, CDR2 FQGTGA. CDR3 length: 16 amino acids. Here the CDR3 reads CASSLEAGVATDTQYF. CDR3 DNA sequence: TGTGCCAGCAGCTTAGAGGCGGGAGTGGCCACAGATACGCAGTATTTT.

This clonotype was seen ten or more times. CDR3 DNA sequence: TGTGCCAGCAGTGGGGGACAGGGTAATAATGAAAAACTGTTTTTT. It encodes CASSGGQGNNEKLFF. The chain couples TRBV6-1 to TRBJ1-4; 9 nucleotides match TRBD1. CDR3 length equals 15 residues. J was trimmed by 4 bases and V by 4 bases; bases with no gene match: 4. The germline CDR1 and CDR2 sequences are MNHNS and SASEGT.

About this clonotype itself: Given a much more abundant clone one base away, this may be a read error. V usage is TRBV28 and J usage is TRBJ1-2, with D hard to call. Germline V CDR1 and CDR2: MDHEN, SYDVKM. V lost 6 bases and J 2 bases, leaving 10 bases between the germline ends. The CDR3 consists of 13 residues. CDR3 nucleotides: TGTGCCAGCAGAACACATGGCAACTATGGCTACACCTTC. Translating it yields CASRTHGNYGYTF.

As regards this clonotype: This may arise from a read error, as a much more abundant clone is one base away. The chain is built from TRBV19 and TRBJ2-7; D is unclear. V shed 3 bases and J shed 4 bases, with 10 bases lying between them. Germline V gene data show CDR1 as LNHDA and CDR2 as SQIVND (reference sequence). The CDR3 length is 13 residues. Written as DNA, the CDR3 is TGTGCCAGTAGTATTGAGGACCTTTACGAGCAGTACTTC. Translated, it gives CASSIEDLYEQYF.

Of note for this clonotype: This may arise from a read error, as a much more abundant clone is one base away. The chain employs TRBV19 and TRBJ2-2; D assignment may be TRBD1 or TRBD2 (5 bases each). CDR1 is LNHDA and CDR2 is SQIVND in the germline V gene (reference sequence). Trimming removed 5 bases from V and 1 base from J, with 17 bases in between. The CDR3 has 17 amino acids. As DNA, the CDR3 is TGTGCCAGTAGTTCCTCGGGACCGAAAGGGAACACCGGGGAGCTGTTTTTT. Translation gives CASSSSGPKGNTGELFF.

For this clonotype: Because the CDR3 is missing its conserved closing phenylalanine or tryptophan, this is likely a read error. The chain uses TRBV4-2 and TRBJ1-1; no clear D. Between the trimmed V and J ends, which lost 1 base and 1 base, there was a span of 1 base. This CDR3 comprises 12 residues. Germline-derived CDR1 and CDR2 are LGHNA and YNFKEQ. The CDR3 DNA reads as TGTGCCAGCAGCCAAGGGAACACTGAAGCTTTCCTT. This translates into CASSQGNTEAFL.

There are many counts of this clonotype. The chain joins TRBV2 to TRBJ1-5; D is unclear. Trimming removed 3 bases from V and 4 bases from J, with 10 bases in between. The CDR3 has 14 residues. Germline lookup yields CDR1 SNHLY and CDR2 FYNNEI. This chain's CDR3 is CASSDRRLNQPQHF. CDR3 nucleotide sequence: TGTGCCAGCAGTGACCGGAGGTTGAATCAGCCCCAGCATTTT.

The genes are TRBV20-1 and TRBJ2-5; D is possibly TRBD1 (6 bases). The V and J ends lost 0 bases and 5 bases respectively, with 22 bases between them. The CDR3 has 17 amino acids. Germline lookup yields CDR1 DFQATT and CDR2 SNEGSKA (reference sequence). CDR3 coding DNA: TGCAGTGCTAGAGATGTCGGGGCAGGGGCCATTAGGGAGACCCAGTACTTC. This sequence encodes CSARDVGAGAIRETQYF.

The V gene is TRBV11-3, the J gene TRBJ2-2; a possible D gene is TRBD2 (6 bases). Germline CDR1 SGHNT, CDR2 YENEEA. The length of the CDR3 is 16 residues. V was cut by 4 bases and J by 6 bases, with 18 bases left in between. The CDR3 is CASSSRTQRGAGELFF. DNA for the CDR3: TGTGCCAGCAGCTCCCGGACCCAGCGCGGGGCCGGGGAGCTGTTTTTT.

This clonotype was detected only a few times. No conserved phenylalanine or tryptophan is present at the end of the CDR3, so a read error is the likely explanation. The V gene is TRBV30, the J gene TRBJ1-2; D might be TRBD1 (6 bases). Germline CDR1 GTSNPN, CDR2 SVGIG (reference sequence). V was pared by 2 bases and J by 7 bases, with 17 bases between. The CDR3 is 14 residues long. CDR3 sequence reads: CAWSSATGIGGYTL. The CDR3 DNA is TGTGCCTGGAGTTCGGCCACAGGGATCGGTGGCTACACCCTC.

In this sample, this clonotype is medium-sized. V is TRBV24-1 and J is TRBJ1-2, with 9 bases identical to TRBD1. This CDR3 is 14 amino acids long. Germline CDR1 and CDR2: KGHDR and SFDVKD. The V and J ends lost 4 bases and 7 bases, in that order; junction bases with no gene match: 6. CDR3 loop: CATSDVDRGIGYTF. The CDR3 nucleotides read TGTGCCACCAGTGACGTAGACAGGGGGATTGGCTACACCTTC.

As concerns this clonotype: Just one base apart from a much larger clone, this may be a read error. This chain connects TRBV14 to TRBJ2-7; D not certain. This CDR3 spans 14 amino acids. CDR1 and CDR2 from the germline V gene are SGHDN and FVKESK. Here the CDR3 reads CASSPKGGPYEKYF. Written as DNA, the CDR3 is TGTGCCAGCAGTCCGAAGGGTGGCCCCTACGAGAAGTACTTC.

Remarks on this clonotype: This clone may be a read error of a much larger clone one base away. This chain connects TRBV27 to TRBJ2-7; D tentatively fits TRBD1 or TRBD2 (5 bases each). The CDR3 has 15 amino acids. In germline, CDR1 is MNHEY, CDR2 SMNVEV (reference sequence). V was clipped by 5 bases and J by 1 base, with 15 bases between them. CDR3 sequence (DNA): TGTGCCAGCAGTAAGTGGGACGCCACTTCCTACGAGCAGTACTTC. It is translated as CASSKWDATSYEQYF.

This clonotype was found many times. This chain uses TRBV7-9 with TRBJ2-3; D is uncertain. Trimming pared 5 bases from V and 2 bases from J, leaving 11 bases between. Germline assignment: CDR1 SEHNR and CDR2 FQNEAQ (reference sequence). The length of the CDR3 is 14 residues. CDR3 sequence (DNA): TGTGCCAGCAGCCTCAGACTGATCACAGATACGCAGTATTTT. Its protein product is CASSLRLITDTQYF.

Notes on this clonotype: The junction and the germline gene differ at one end; a read error may be behind it. The chain couples TRBV5-5 to TRBJ2-3, with 12 bases lining up with TRBD2. CDR3 size: 16 residues. Germline CDR1 is SGHKS and CDR2 is YYEKEE (reference sequence). In nucleotides, the CDR3 is TGTTCCAGCAGCCGGGGGACTAGCGGGTACACAGATACGCAGTATTTT. Amino acids: CSSSRGTSGYTDTQYF.

This clonotype was observed a handful of times. The rearrangement links TRBV9 to TRBJ1-4; no reliable D call. This CDR3 region has 15 residues. Germline CDR1 is SGDLS and CDR2 is YYNGEE. V was cut by 1 base and J by 6 bases, with 13 bases left in between. The chain's CDR3 is CASSVTATAHEKLFF. DNA of the CDR3: TGTGCCAGCAGCGTAACTGCTACAGCCCATGAAAAACTGTTTTTT.

In the case of this clonotype: A much larger clone lies one base from this, so it may be a read error. This rearrangement joins TRBV27 to TRBJ2-7, with D perhaps given as TRBD1 or TRBD2 (7 bases each). Germline V CDR1 and CDR2: MNHEY, SMNVEV (reference sequence). Trimming left V 10 bases short and J 11 bases short, with 24 bases between. The CDR3 runs to 13 residues. CDR3 nucleotide sequence: TGTGCCACCAGGGGGGGCGGCTCCTGGGAGAAGTACTTC. Translating it yields CATRGGGSWEKYF.

The chain carries TRBV7-2 and TRBJ2-1; 14 bases align to TRBD2. The V and J ends lost 4 bases and 6 bases, in that order; junction bases with no gene match: 2. Looked up from germline, CDR1 is SGHTA and CDR2 is FQGNSA. The CDR3 consists of 15 residues. CDR3: CASSWGLAGANEQFF. The DNA of the CDR3 is TGTGCCAGCAGCTGGGGACTAGCGGGAGCCAATGAGCAGTTCTTC.

The chain links TRBV9 to TRBJ2-5; 8 bases are a match to TRBD1. CDR1 is SGDLS and CDR2 is YYNGEE in the germline V gene. J lost 4 bases, V lost 3 bases, and 8 bases had no gene match. The CDR3 spans 15 residues. The CDR3 DNA sequence: TGTGCCAGCAGCGATGACAGGGGCGTCTCAGAGACCCAGTACTTC. The encoded protein is CASSDDRGVSETQYF.

By share, this clonotype ranks as medium-sized. The V and J genes are TRBV20-1 and TRBJ2-7; 11 nucleotides match TRBD2. V lost 0 bases and J lost 3; bases outside the gene matches: 1. This CDR3 has 14 residues. The germline V gene encodes CDR1 DFQATT and CDR2 SNEGSKA (reference sequence). The DNA of the CDR3 is TGCAGTGCTAGAGAAGGGACTAGCGGCTACGAGCAGTACTTC. This encodes CSAREGTSGYEQYF.

The sample holds a few counts of this clonotype. V and J are TRBV13 and TRBJ2-5; possibly TRBD2 for D (6 bases). There are 14 residues in the CDR3. Trimming took off 0 bases at V and 4 bases at J, with 9 bases between the two ends. Germline CDR1 is PRHDT and CDR2 is FYEKMQ (reference sequence). The CDR3 region is CASSLGGLPETQYF. In nucleotides, the CDR3 is TGTGCCAGCAGCTTAGGGGGACTTCCAGAGACCCAGTACTTC.

This clonotype appeared many times. V gene TRBV20-1 combines with J gene TRBJ1-2, with 8 bases that match TRBD1. CDR3 length: 14 residues. CDR1 and CDR2 from the germline V gene are DFQATT and SNEGSKA (reference sequence). J was trimmed by 4 bases and V by 5 bases; bases with no gene match: 9. The CDR3, as DNA: TGCAGTGCTCCAGGGGGCTTCTGGGGCTATGGCTACACCTTC. It encodes CSAPGGFWGYGYTF.

This clonotype occurred many times. The chain combines TRBV12-3 or TRBV12-4 with TRBJ2-1; 9 bases are shared with TRBD2. V shed 8 bases, J shed 10 bases, and the junction held 12 bases outside the gene matches. The CDR3 has 14 amino acids. In DNA, the CDR3 is TGTGCCAGCTGGGGCGGGAGGGAGGATGGCGAGCAGTTCTTC. Protein product: CASWGGREDGEQFF.

This clonotype was seen ten or more times. The J gene is TRBJ2-7, the V gene TRBV20-1; 8 nucleotides agree with TRBD1. CDR3 size: 14 residues. Germline V CDR1 and CDR2: DFQATT, SNEGSKA (reference sequence). V shed 6 bases and J 6 bases; nucleotides not matched to a gene: 13. The CDR3 loop reads CSAEASDRVFEQYF. DNA for the CDR3: TGCAGTGCAGAGGCTTCGGACAGGGTTTTCGAGCAGTACTTC.

The V call is TRBV10-3, the J call TRBJ2-7, with D possibly matching TRBD2 (6 bases). The CDR3 contains 15 residues. In germline, CDR1 is ENHRY, CDR2 SYGVKD. V dropped 3 bases and J dropped 0 bases, with 12 bases sitting between them. The CDR3 is CAISDPGLSSYEQYF. As DNA, the CDR3 is TGTGCCATCAGTGACCCGGGACTTAGCTCCTACGAGCAGTACTTC.

This clonotype appeared once. A much larger clone differs from this one at a single base, so this may be a read error. V and J are TRBV6-1 and TRBJ1-1; tentative D call: TRBD1 (5 bases). Germline CDR1 MNHNS, CDR2 SASEGT. V lost 3 bases and J lost 5, with 16 bases in between. This CDR3 comprises 15 residues. DNA of the CDR3: TGTGCCAGCAGTGAGAAGGGAGGGGCGGATACTGAAGCTTTCTTT. It yields the protein CASSEKGGADTEAFF.

Turning to this clonotype: This may come from a read error, since a much larger clone is one base off. V usage is TRBV4-2 and J usage is TRBJ1-2; 10 nucleotides agree with TRBD1. The CDR3 contains 14 residues. The junction had 4 bases not matched to a gene; V was cut back by 2 bases and J by 7 bases. Per the germline V gene, CDR1 is LGHNA and CDR2 is YNFKEQ. CDR3 sequence reads: CASSQSDRGGGYTF. CDR3 DNA: TGTGCCAGCAGCCAATCGGACAGGGGGGGTGGCTACACCTTC.

This clonotype is labeled medium-sized (0.01 to 0.1%). V usage is TRBV30 and J usage is TRBJ1-5; D is unclear. This CDR3 region has 14 residues. From germline, CDR1 is GTSNPN and CDR2 SVGIG (reference sequence). Trimming left V 3 bases short and J 3 bases short, with 12 bases between. The CDR3 sequence is CAWRGPDINQPQHF. In DNA, the CDR3 is TGTGCCTGGAGGGGTCCGGATATCAATCAGCCCCAGCATTTT.

Remarks on this clonotype: With a much larger clone just one base away, this may be a read error. This CDR3 fails to terminate in the conserved phenylalanine or tryptophan, so it likely reflects a read error. The rearrangement uses TRBV20-1 and TRBJ1-1; 7 nucleotides agree with TRBD1. V was pared by 2 bases and J by 8 bases, with 2 bases of the junction left unmatched. The CDR3 totals 11 residues. Germline lookup yields CDR1 DFQATT and CDR2 SNEGSKA (reference sequence). CDR3 DNA: TGCAGTGCTAGACCGGGACAGGAAGCTTTCTCT. It translates to CSARPGQEAFS.